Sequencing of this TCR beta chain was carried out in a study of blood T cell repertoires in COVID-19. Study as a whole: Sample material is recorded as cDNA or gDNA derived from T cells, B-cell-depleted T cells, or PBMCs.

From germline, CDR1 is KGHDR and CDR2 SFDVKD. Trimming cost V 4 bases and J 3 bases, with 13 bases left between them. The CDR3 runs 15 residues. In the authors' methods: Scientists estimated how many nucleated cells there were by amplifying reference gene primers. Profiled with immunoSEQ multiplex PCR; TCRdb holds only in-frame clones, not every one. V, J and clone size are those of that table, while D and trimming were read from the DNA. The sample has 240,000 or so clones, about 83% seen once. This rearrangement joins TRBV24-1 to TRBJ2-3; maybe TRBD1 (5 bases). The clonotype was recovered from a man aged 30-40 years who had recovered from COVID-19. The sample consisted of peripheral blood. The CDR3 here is CATSDQGWGTDTQYF. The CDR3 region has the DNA TGTGCCACCAGTGACCAGGGATGGGGTACAGATACGCAGTATTTT.